This TCR beta chain is drawn from a study of blood T cell repertoires in COVID-19. In Seattle, patients joined the study during active infection and were tracked longitudinally. Data came from immunoSEQ multiplex PCR; TCRdb stores just in-frame clones and leaves some out. The sample lists 200,000 to 300,000 clones; approximately 92% were seen once. V dropped 1 base and J dropped 6; count of bases not matched to a gene: 5. The germline CDR1 and CDR2 sequences are LNHDA and SQIVND (reference sequence). The CDR3 consists of 14 residues. Sequenced input: peripheral blood. This clonotype originated in a person aged 18-35 years with COVID-19, enrolled during active disease. The chain combines TRBV19 with TRBJ2-7; 8 bases are shared with TRBD2. This CDR3 is CASSIGGRLGEQYF. CDR3 sequence (DNA): TGTGCCAGTAGTATAGGCGGGAGGCTGGGCGAGCAGTACTTC.